This TCR beta chain was sequenced for a study of T and B cells in COVID-19 patients. Blood genomic DNA input for TRB amplification was about 250-550 ng. BIOMED2 TRB-A/B primer pools were used in multiplex TRB PCR. TCRdb recomputed calls from the multiplex PCR reads with MiXCR, one row per CDR3 protein. The table records nearly 15,000 distinct CDR3 sequences, about 29% of them present only once. This clonotype rates as medium-sized. V lost 5 bases to trimming and J lost 4 bases, with 15 bases between them. Germline CDR1 LNHDA, CDR2 SQIVND (reference sequence). This CDR3 contains 14 residues. The rearrangement uses TRBV19 and TRBJ2-7; D is possibly TRBD1 or TRBD2 (5 bases each). The sequence was obtained from a human donor who had recovered from COVID-19. Material for sequencing was blood. CDR3 DNA sequence: TGTGCCAGTAGTCTATACCGGGACGGTTACGAGCAGTACTTC. As protein: CASSLYRDGYEQYF. The variable domain in full, completed from reference TRBV19 and TRBJ2-7, reads DGGITQSPKYLFRKEGQNVTLSCEQNLNHDAMYWYRQDPGQGLRLIYYSQIVNDFQKGDIAEGYSVSREKKESFPLTVTSAQKNPTAFYLCASSLYRDGYEQYFGPGTRLTVT.